A selection of T cell receptor beta chains follows, all from one sample in a study of T cell responses to AZD1222 COVID-19 vaccine. Only in-frame clones appear in the TCRdb table, and some are missing; sequencing was by immunoSEQ multiplex PCR. The data contain 130,000 to 150,000 clones, around 83% of them seen just once; the ten biggest clones take up 4.1%. The sample was peripheral blood, taken on day 0 of MenACWY control vaccination. All receptors come from an adult in good health. The CDR3 runs from the conserved cysteine through the conserved F or W. A D gene is named only where the DNA matches it firmly. Rows give clone size only sometimes, using once, few, many, or a class for an expanded clone.

j_call clone_size v_call d_call cdr3_nt cdr3_aa
TRBJ1-1 - TRBV6-1 - TGTGCCAGCAGTGAATCTGGGGTTTTGATCACTGAAGCTTTCTTT CASSESGVLITEAFF
TRBJ1-4 - TRBV23-1 - TGCGCCAGCAGTCGGAGGGACCGTTATGCGAATGAAAAACTGTTTTTT CASSRRDRYANEKLFF
TRBJ1-4 - TRBV12-5 - TGTGCTAGTGGTTTGGTACGGTCCAGGGTGGGGAATGAAAAACTGTTTTTT CASGLVRSRVGNEKLFF
TRBJ1-2 - TRBV7-8 - TGTGCCAGCAGCTTAGGTCAGCCAGAAAACTATGGCTACACCTTC CASSLGQPENYGYTF
TRBJ2-7 once TRBV5-4 - TGTGCCAGCAGCTGGGTCACCTCCTACGAGCAGTACTTC CASSWVTSYEQYF
TRBJ1-2 - TRBV29-1 - TGCAGCGTTGAGGACAGCAACTATGGCTACACCTTC CSVEDSNYGYTF
TRBJ2-7 - TRBV18 - TGTGCCAGCTCACCACCAAGGGTGAGGTCCTACGAGCAGTACTTC CASSPPRVRSYEQYF
TRBJ2-3 few TRBV7-6 - TGTGCCAGCAGCCCGGGGATTAGCACAGATACGCAGTATTTT CASSPGISTDTQYF
TRBJ1-2 - TRBV6-4 TRBD1 TGTGCCAGCAGTCCCGGGACAGGGCATGGCTACACCTTC CASSPGTGHGYTF
TRBJ1-1 - TRBV10-3 TRBD1 TGTGCCATCAGTGAGAGGACAGGGAAAGCTTTCTTT CAISERTGKAFF
TRBJ2-4 - TRBV3-1/TRBV3-2 - TGTGCCAGCAGGTCTACCGCCAAAAACATTCAGTACTTC CASRSTAKNIQYF
TRBJ2-1 - TRBV5-1 - TGCGCCAGCAGCTTGTCCGGGCATTCCTACAATGAGCAGTTCTTC CASSLSGHSYNEQFF
TRBJ1-2 few TRBV5-8 - TGTGCCAGCAGCTCCCCTGCTGGCTATGGCTACACCTTC CASSSPAGYGYTF
TRBJ1-4 - TRBV18 - TGTGCCAGCTCACCCACGGGGCCCTATGAAAAACTGTTTTTT CASSPTGPYEKLFF
TRBJ1-1 - TRBV3-1/TRBV3-2 - TGTGCCAGCAGCCAAGATGCATACATGAACACTGAAGCTTTCTTT CASSQDAYMNTEAFF
TRBJ1-4 - TRBV11-2 - TGTGCCAGCAGCCCCGGAAGGGAAAAACTGTTTTTT CASSPGREKLFF
TRBJ2-5 - TRBV18 TRBD1 TGTGCCAGCTCACCGGGGACAGGGGGCTGGGAGACCCAGTACTTC CASSPGTGGWETQYF
TRBJ2-1 - TRBV14 TRBD2 TGTGCCAGCAGCCCTCTCAGGCTAGCGGGCTTCGAAGTTGAGCAGTTCTTC CASSPLRLAGFEVEQFF